The entry that follows covers one T cell receptor (beta chain) sequence. Its antigen is unidentified. This sample is drawn from a study of OX40 agonist ivuxolimab in advanced cancers. The overall study: The dose-escalation cohort was around 83% male, with a mean age of about 56 years, ranging about 20 to 85.

Study-level findings and limits: Expanded clones were, on average, more numerous among CD8+ T cells than CD4+.

Using immunoSEQ multiplex PCR, the repertoire was profiled, and TCRdb retains in-frame clones only, with some absent. The data contain tens of thousands of clones, over 75% of them singletons. V was cut by 6 bases and J by 1 base, with 9 bases left in between. From germline, CDR1 is MRHNA and CDR2 SNTAGT. This CDR3 spans 14 amino acids. Patients with a history of autoimmune disease or on systemic immunosuppression were excluded. This specimen consisted of CD4+ or CD8+ T cells sorted from blood, obtained in a trial of the OX40 agonist ivuxolimab. This TCR was sampled from an adult with an advanced solid tumor such as melanoma, head and neck, liver or kidney cancer. The chain uses TRBV6-4 and TRBJ2-2; a weak D match, TRBD1 (6 bases). The CDR3 region has the DNA TGTGCCAGCAGACCGGGACAGAACACCGGGGAGCTGTTTTTT. It encodes CASRPGQNTGELFF.